This T cell receptor beta chain was documented in a study of T-cell reconstitution after alpha-beta-depleted transplantation in children. The CDR3 is 15 residues long. V was shortened by 2 bases and J by 0 bases, with 10 bases between the two germline ends. This clonotype has a count of ten or more. It was with unique molecular identifiers that the TCRbeta library was prepared. TCRdb re-analysed the PCR reads in MiXCR, keeping a single row per CDR3 protein. This sample has some 600,000 distinct CDR3 sequences, with 15% to 20% found just once. This chain joins TRBV12-3 or TRBV12-4 and TRBJ1-2; unclear D gene. This sequence originates from a human donor who donated a stem cell graft to a child with acute myeloid leukemia. Sequencing used PBMCs from the stem cell graft donor, obtained from the stem cell graft. CDR3 sequence (DNA): TGTGCCAGCAGTTTACCCCGGCTAACTAACTATGGCTACACCTTC. Protein sequence: CASSLPRLTNYGYTF.